Included here is one TCR beta chain sequence, with context. Its antigen remains unidentified. Sequenced by immunoSEQ multiplex PCR; TCRdb stores in-frame clones only, minus some. The sample lists about 8,000 clones, about nine tenths occurring once. These data originate in a study of T cells after posttransplantation cyclophosphamide. Overall study findings and caveats: Recipient CMV seropositivity and CMV reactivation strongly tracked TRB clonality. Blood and skin or GI T cell repertoires showed limited TRB overlap.

V dropped 1 base and J dropped 8; count of bases not matched to a gene: 11. The CDR3 is made up of 16 amino acids. CDR1 is SGHTA, CDR2 FQGNSA, per germline. Treatment was busulfan-fludarabine conditioning, a marrow graft, and cyclophosphamide on days +3 and +4. This clonotype was sampled from a female patient aged 50-65 years who received an allogeneic stem cell transplant from a related donor, was CMV-positive, and had no GVHD. Some T cells may be provided by the graft donor. The starting material was CD4+ T cells sorted from blood, obtained approximately 1,500 days after allogeneic stem cell transplant with posttransplant cyclophosphamide. The chain links TRBV7-2 to TRBJ2-1; 7 bases line up with TRBD1. The chain's CDR3 is CASSLGLDRNLDEQFF. The CDR3 DNA sequence: TGTGCCAGCAGCTTAGGGTTGGACAGGAATCTCGATGAGCAGTTCTTC.